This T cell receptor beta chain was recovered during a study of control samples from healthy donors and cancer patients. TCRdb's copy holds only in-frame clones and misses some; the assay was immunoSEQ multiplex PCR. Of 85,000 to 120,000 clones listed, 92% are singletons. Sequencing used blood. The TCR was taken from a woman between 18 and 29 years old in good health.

The CDR3 sequence: CATSVLEGNSPLHF. The CDR3 nucleotides are TGTGCCACCAGTGTCCTAGAGGGAAATTCACCCCTCCACTTT. This rearrangement joins TRBV24-1 to TRBJ1-6; unclear D gene. CDR3 length: 14 amino acids. Germline V lookup: CDR1 KGHDR, CDR2 SFDVKD. The V and J ends lost 5 bases and 7 bases respectively, with 11 bases between them.